These 7 T cell receptor beta chains came from one sample sequenced in a study of T cells after yellow fever vaccination (dated 2019 in TCRdb). Interpreted using the paper, the treatment or condition label stands for: live attenuated yellow fever vaccine strain. Libraries came from 5' RACE. The listed sequencing device is Illumina NovaSeq 6000. TCRdb reran the public reads through fastp at Q25 and MiXCR, keeping productive beta chains. Entries are consolidated by CDR3 protein sequence, retaining the most common genes and DNA. The sample table contains hundreds of thousands of distinct CDR3 sequences; only one count was recorded for 15% to 20% of them. Over 15% of the sample comes from the top ten. The specimen comprised PBMCs, sampled before the yellow fever booster vaccination. These receptors all come from a man between 18 and 29 years old who received the YFV17D yellow fever vaccine.

The sample holds a few counts of this clonotype. This chain joins TRBV4-1 and TRBJ2-3; 12 bases map to TRBD2. The CDR3 runs to 18 residues. Germline CDR1 reads MGHRA; CDR2 reads YSYEKL. Trimming at V came to 4 bases and at J to 3 bases, leaving 11 bases not matched to a gene. CDR3 nucleotides: TGCGCCAGCAGCCGTCGACTAGCGGGGGAACCTCATACAGATACGCAGTATTTT. This translates into CASSRRLAGEPHTDTQYF.

This clonotype was seen only a few times. J is TRBJ2-3 and V is TRBV9; 10 nucleotides align to TRBD2. V shed 0 bases, J shed 1 base, and the junction held 5 bases outside the gene matches. The length of the CDR3 is 17 residues. Per germline, CDR1 SGDLS and CDR2 YYNGEE. The CDR3 DNA follows: TGTGCCAGCAGCGTAGTCCCCACTAGCGGGGGCACAGATACGCAGTATTTT. This sequence encodes CASSVVPTSGGTDTQYF.

A single count supports this clonotype. The chain combines TRBV7-8 with TRBJ2-5; D possibly corresponds to TRBD1 (6 bases). Trimming stripped 3 bases from V and 2 bases from J, with 10 bases between. The CDR3 consists of 14 residues. Germline CDR1 and CDR2: SGHVS and FQNEAQ. The CDR3 nucleotides are TGTGCCAGCAGCTTCGGGACAACTCAAGAGACCCAGTACTTC. Amino acid sequence: CASSFGTTQETQYF.

The DNA of the CDR3 is TGTGCCAGTGACAGGAGTTCGAACTACGAGCAGTACGTC. It yields the protein CASDRSSNYEQYV. V and J are TRBV6-6 and TRBJ2-7, with D possibly matching TRBD1 (6 bases). The germline V gene encodes CDR1 MNHNY and CDR2 SVGAGI (reference sequence). The germline V and J ends were trimmed by 9 bases and 3 bases, with 15 bases remaining between them. The CDR3 covers 13 residues.

This clonotype was seen just once. The chain joins TRBV4-3 to TRBJ1-4; D remains unclear. The CDR3 totals 15 residues. The ends were cut back, 3 bases at V and 0 bases at J, with 8 bases in the middle. The germline gives CDR1 LGHNA, CDR2 YSLEER. The CDR3 is CASSHAVSTNEKLFF. The CDR3 nucleotides are TGCGCCAGCAGCCATGCAGTTTCAACTAATGAAAAACTGTTTTTT.

This clonotype was detected a few times. The genes are TRBV15 and TRBJ2-3; D is undetermined. Germline values: CDR1 LNHNV, CDR2 YYDKDF (reference sequence). CDR3 length: 14 amino acids. V shed 6 bases and J shed 1 base, with 11 bases lying between them. Here the CDR3 reads CATRSSFGTDTQYF. The CDR3 DNA follows: TGTGCCACCAGGTCCTCGTTCGGCACAGATACGCAGTATTTT.

This sequence joins TRBV18 and TRBJ2-7, with TRBD1 identical over 8 bases. CDR1 is KGHSH and CDR2 is LQKENI in the germline V gene. This CDR3 has 16 amino acids. J lost 0 bases, V lost 3 bases, and 7 bases had no gene match. CDR3 in DNA: TGTGCCAGCTCACCTCTCGGACAGGGAAGCTCCTACGAGCAGTACTTC. Protein sequence: CASSPLGQGSSYEQYF.